A single sample is the source of the 11 T cell receptor beta chains below, sequenced in a study of T-cell reconstitution after alpha-beta-depleted transplantation in children. Unique molecular identifiers were incorporated when the TCRbeta library was constructed. TCRdb itself ran the PCR reads through MiXCR, one entry per CDR3 protein. The table records 600,000 to 800,000 distinct CDR3 sequences, approximately 14% of them present only once. The specimen comprised PBMCs, sampled before TCRalphabeta/CD19-depleted stem cell transplant. These receptor sequences come from a girl aged 2-10 years with congenital amegakaryocytic thrombocytopenia, due to receive a stem cell transplant.

This clonotype was observed many times. The genes are TRBV2 and TRBJ1-1; no reliable D call. Trimming stripped 7 bases from V and 5 bases from J, with 11 bases between. Germline values: CDR1 SNHLY, CDR2 FYNNEI. This CDR3 spans 12 amino acids. CDR3 DNA: TGTGCCAGCATAGACGGACGTACTGAAGCTTTCTTT. Its protein product is CASIDGRTEAFF.

V usage is TRBV20-1 and J usage is TRBJ1-2; TRBD1 matches 8 bases. The germline V gene encodes CDR1 DFQATT and CDR2 SNEGSKA (reference sequence). The CDR3 is 13 residues long. V lost 4 bases to trimming and J lost 6 bases; unmatched junction nucleotides: 7. Written as DNA, the CDR3 is TGCAGTGCTAAGAAACAGGGGGGGCATGGCTACACCTTC. Translating gives CSAKKQGGHGYTF.

A remark on this clonotype: A much larger clone differs from this one at a single base, so this may be a read error. The CDR3 ends on some other residue instead of the conserved phenylalanine or tryptophan, so this is likely a read error. In DNA, the CDR3 is TGCAGTGCTAGGGTCCTGGGGGATCCCTACGAGCAGTACTGC. Protein sequence: CSARVLGDPYEQYC. V usage is TRBV20-1 and J usage is TRBJ2-7; D assignment may be TRBD1 or TRBD2 (5 bases each). This CDR3 region has 14 residues. Per the germline V gene, CDR1 is DFQATT and CDR2 is SNEGSKA (reference sequence). Trimming removed 3 bases from V and 2 bases from J, with 14 bases in between.

The sample holds a few counts of this clonotype. The rearrangement uses TRBV27 and TRBJ2-7; the D gene is possibly TRBD2 (5 bases). V was shortened by 5 bases and J by 2 bases, with 19 bases between the two germline ends. The CDR3 runs 16 residues. The germline V gene has CDR1 MNHEY and CDR2 SMNVEV (reference sequence). CDR3 region: CASSPLLLASPYEQYF. CDR3 DNA sequence: TGTGCCAGCAGTCCACTCCTATTAGCGTCACCCTACGAGCAGTACTTC.

This clonotype was counted a few times. The V call is TRBV7-9, the J call TRBJ2-2, with a possible D match to TRBD1 (6 bases). The CDR3 is made up of 11 amino acids. Looked up from germline, CDR1 is SEHNR and CDR2 is FQNEAQ (reference sequence). The germline V and J ends were trimmed by 6 bases and 9 bases, with 8 bases remaining between them. CDR3 sequence: CASSWDRELFF. The CDR3 nucleotides read TGTGCCAGCAGTTGGGACAGGGAGCTGTTTTTT.

The sample holds many counts of this clonotype. The chain employs TRBV20-1 and TRBJ2-7; D is possibly TRBD2 (6 bases). CDR3 length: 13 amino acids. Trimming left V 6 bases short and J 5 bases short, with 17 bases between. CDR1 DFQATT and CDR2 SNEGSKA come from the germline V gene (reference sequence). CDR3 residues: CSAGGVSSHEQYF. CDR3 DNA sequence: TGCAGTGCGGGGGGTGTCTCGTCCCACGAGCAGTACTTC.

This clonotype was observed a few times. The chain carries TRBV24-1 and TRBJ2-1; a possible D gene is TRBD1 (6 bases). Germline loops: CDR1 KGHDR, CDR2 SFDVKD. The CDR3 has 14 amino acids. Trimming took off 4 bases at V and 9 bases at J, with 15 bases between the two ends. In DNA form, the CDR3 reads TGTGCCACCAGTGACCCCCGAAAAGGGGGTGAGCAGTTCTTC. It specifies CATSDPRKGGEQFF.

This clonotype was seen repeatedly, ten times or more. This rearrangement joins TRBV5-1 to TRBJ2-1, with 8 bases fitting TRBD2. The CDR3 loop spans 17 amino acids. The V and J ends lost 4 bases and 5 bases, in that order; junction bases with no gene match: 14. Germline V lookup: CDR1 SGHRS, CDR2 YFSETQ. The CDR3 region has the DNA TGCGCCAGCAGCCGGGGACTAGGCTCTTCGGGGGACAATGAGCAGTTCTTC. Protein sequence: CASSRGLGSSGDNEQFF.

This sequence joins TRBV5-1 and TRBJ2-5, with D perhaps assigned TRBD1 or TRBD2 (5 bases each). Germline assignment: CDR1 SGHRS and CDR2 YFSETQ. This CDR3 has 15 residues. V shed 3 bases and J shed 2 bases, with 14 bases lying between them. The CDR3 coding sequence is TGCGCCAGCAGCTGGGCCGGGACCTCACAAGAGACCCAGTACTTC. Its protein product is CASSWAGTSQETQYF.

A few counts support this clonotype. This chain links TRBV7-9 with TRBJ2-1; D is possibly TRBD2 (6 bases). The CDR3 runs 13 residues. Per the germline V gene, CDR1 is SEHNR and CDR2 is FQNEAQ (reference sequence). Between the trimmed V and J ends, which lost 5 bases and 3 bases, there was a span of 8 bases. CDR3 in amino acids: CASSRAGYNEQFF. CDR3 nucleotide sequence: TGTGCCAGCAGCAGAGCGGGCTACAATGAGCAGTTCTTC.

This clonotype was detected ten times or more. V is TRBV12-3 or TRBV12-4 and J is TRBJ2-3; TRBD2 might be the D (5 bases). V lost 7 bases to trimming and J lost 4 bases, with 18 bases between them. There are 15 residues in the CDR3. In nucleotides, the CDR3 is TGTGCCAGCACTCTCCTAGCCGACCCTTCAGATACGCAGTATTTT. Its translation is CASTLLADPSDTQYF.